This TCR beta chain was recorded in a study of blood T cell repertoires in COVID-19. Study background: Acute and convalescent COVID-19 specimens originated in the United States, Italy and Spain. Sources were T cells, B-cell-depleted T cells, or PBMCs; the material itself was cDNA or gDNA.

The CDR3 extends over 16 amino acids. The V gene's germline CDR1 is SGHDN and CDR2 FVKESK. Trimming removed 2 bases from V and 13 bases from J; junction bases left unmatched: 17. Original processing methods: Reference gene primers were amplified, and this amplification served to estimate nucleated cell counts. Method: immunoSEQ multiplex PCR; TCRdb's copy keeps in-frame clones and lacks some. That table is the source of V, J and clone size, and D and trimming were worked out from the DNA. The repertoire holds around 99,000 clones, 70% to 90% seen once, with roughly 6.6% in the top ten. The V and J genes are TRBV14 and TRBJ2-1; 7 bases agree with TRBD2. The clonotype originates from a man aged 50 to 59 with active or convalescent COVID-19. Sequencing used peripheral blood. CDR3 sequence reads: CASSQLRGAGMPLQFF. The DNA of the CDR3 is TGTGCCAGCAGCCAATTACGAGGAGCGGGGATGCCCCTCCAGTTCTTC.